What follows are 12 T cell receptor beta chains derived from one specimen sequenced in a study of T cells in women clearing cervical HPV infection. Using immunoSEQ multiplex PCR, the repertoire was profiled, and TCRdb retains in-frame clones only, with some absent. This repertoire includes tens of thousands of clones. Sequenced input: blood buffy coat. The source is a woman between 18 and 69 years old with a cervical HPV16 infection that either progressed to CIN3+ or cleared (not recorded which).

Note on this clone: The read comes to an end 3 residues before the CDR3 does, leaving the germline J gene to fill in the end. The V and J genes are TRBV28 and TRBJ1-5; TRBD1 agrees at 7 bases. Germline V CDR1 and CDR2: MDHEN, SYDVKM. The CDR3 has 16 residues. V lost 5 bases to trimming and J lost 3 bases; unmatched junction nucleotides: 10. The sequenced part of the CDR3 DNA is TGTGCCAGCAGTCTACAGGGACAGAGCAACAATCAGCCC. This sequence encodes CASSLQGQSNNQP. The whole CDR3 protein is CASSLQGQSNNQPQHF. Full variable domain (missing parts from reference TRBV28 and TRBJ1-5): DVKVTQSSRYLVKRTGEKVFLECVQDMDHENMFWYRQDPGLGLRLIYFSYDVKMKEKGDIPEGYSVSREKKERFSLILESASTNQTSMYLCASSLQGQSNNQPQHFGDGTRLSIL.

CDR3 in amino acids: CASSDGQEGGELFF. Partial CDR3 DNA: TGTGCCAGCAGTGACGGGCAGGAAGGCGGGGAG. The rearrangement links TRBV6-4 to TRBJ2-2; D gene unclear. Read coverage stops 3 residues before the CDR3 terminus; the germline J gene supplies the remainder. The germline gives CDR1 MRHNA, CDR2 SNTAGT. The CDR3 is 14 amino acids. Trimming removed 2 bases from V and 7 bases from J, with 11 bases in between.

For this clone: The CDR3 end falls 3 residues outside the read, so it is completed with the germline J gene. V and J are TRBV19 and TRBJ1-4; D uncertain. V was clipped by 8 bases and J by 7 bases, with 14 bases between them. Per germline, CDR1 LNHDA and CDR2 SQIVND (reference sequence). CDR3 length: 13 amino acids. CDR3 residues: CASAKQEREKLFF. The sequenced CDR3 bases are TGTGCCAGTGCAAAGCAGGAACGTGAAAAA.

For this clone: The read halts 3 residues ahead of the CDR3 end, with the missing end drawn from the germline J gene. The chain combines TRBV18 with TRBJ1-2, with D unresolved. Per the germline V gene, CDR1 is KGHSH and CDR2 is LQKENI. The germline V and J ends were trimmed by 3 bases and 5 bases, with 10 bases remaining between them. The CDR3 is made up of 13 amino acids. The DNA read from the CDR3 is TGTGCCAGCTCACCCCGAGGAGGGTATGGC. This codes for CASSPRGGYG. The full CDR3 reads CASSPRGGYGYTF.

As for this clone: The read ends 3 residues shy of where the CDR3 ends; the end is completed using the germline J gene. The chain carries TRBV5-6 and TRBJ2-7; possibly TRBD2 for D (6 bases). CDR1 and CDR2 (germline): SGHDT, YYEEEE. Trimming took off 3 bases at V and 2 bases at J, with 6 bases between the two ends. The length of the CDR3 is 12 residues. The DNA read from the CDR3 is TGTGCCAGCAGCTGGGGGGCCTACGAG. This sequence encodes CASSWGAYE. The CDR3, in full, reads CASSWGAYEQYF.

Concerning this clone itself: The CDR3 is cut off 3 residues early in the read; its end comes from the germline J gene. This rearrangement joins TRBV7-6 to TRBJ1-5; tentative D call: TRBD1 (6 bases). The CDR3 loop spans 15 amino acids. V was pared by 3 bases and J by 4 bases, with 13 bases between. Germline CDR1 and CDR2: SGHVS and FNYEAQ. The DNA read from the CDR3 is TGTGCCAGCAGCTTGATAACAGGGCCAAATCAGCCC. It specifies CASSLITGPNQP. The entire CDR3 reads CASSLITGPNQPQHF.

With respect to this clone: The DNA ends 3 residues before the CDR3 does, and the rest of the CDR3 is filled in from the germline J gene. This rearrangement joins TRBV6-1 to TRBJ1-1; D is unclear. V was shortened by 0 bases and J by 0 bases, with 11 bases between the two germline ends. CDR3 size: 16 residues. Germline values: CDR1 MNHNS, CDR2 SASEGT. CDR3 loop: CASSEAWAVMNTEAFF. Incomplete CDR3 DNA: TGTGCCAGCAGTGAAGCGTGGGCAGTCATGAACACTGAA.

As regards this clone: The read ends 3 residues early relative to the CDR3; the germline J gene fills the gap. The rearrangement joins TRBV28 to TRBJ2-5, with 10 positions matching TRBD2. Germline V gene data show CDR1 as MDHEN and CDR2 as SYDVKM. The ends lost 4 bases at V and 5 bases at J; junction bases unmatched: 4. The length of the CDR3 is 14 residues. CDR3 DNA, as far as it was read: TGTGCCAGCAGTTCTAGCGGGAGTGAGGAGACC. Its translation is CASSSSGSEET. The entire CDR3 sequence reads CASSSSGSEETQYF. Filled out from reference TRBV28 and TRBJ2-5, the complete variable domain reads DVKVTQSSRYLVKRTGEKVFLECVQDMDHENMFWYRQDPGLGLRLIYFSYDVKMKEKGDIPEGYSVSREKKERFSLILESASTNQTSMYLCASSSSGSEETQYFGPGTRLLVL.

As regards this clone: The CDR3 end is not reached by the read, which stops 3 residues before it; the germline J gene fills it in. The chain couples TRBV7-9 to TRBJ2-5; D is perhaps TRBD2 (6 bases). Trimming removed 3 bases from V and 1 base from J, with 9 bases in between. The germline V gene has CDR1 SEHNR and CDR2 FQNEAQ (reference sequence). This CDR3 has 14 amino acids. The DNA read from the CDR3 is TGTGCCAGCAGCTTCCGGGGGACCCAAGAGACC. This gives the protein CASSFRGTQET. From start to end, the CDR3 is CASSFRGTQETQYF. The whole variable domain, filled in from reference TRBV7-9 and TRBJ2-5, reads DTGVSQNPRHKITKRGQNVTFRCDPISEHNRLYWYRQTLGQGPEFLTYFQNEAQLEKSRLLSDRFSAERPKGSFSTLEIQRTEQGDSAMYLCASSFRGTQETQYFGPGTRLLVL.

Incomplete CDR3 DNA: TGTGCCAGCACTTTTGACCTCGACAGGGGGGTTAATCAGCCC. Protein: CASTFDLDRGVNQP. The CDR3 reads in full as CASTFDLDRGVNQPQHF. V is TRBV28 and J is TRBJ1-5, with 9 nucleotides matching TRBD1. Read sequence stops 3 residues before the CDR3 end, and the germline J gene provides the missing end. Looked up from germline, CDR1 is MDHEN and CDR2 is SYDVKM. This CDR3 region has 17 residues. J gave up 4 bases and V 7 bases, and 14 bases lay outside the gene matches.

A word on this clone: The CDR3 end lies 3 residues beyond the end of the read and is filled in from the germline J gene. This rearrangement joins TRBV5-1 to TRBJ2-1, with 7 positions matching TRBD1. This CDR3 spans 17 amino acids. CDR1 SGHRS and CDR2 YFSETQ come from the germline V gene. After removal of 4 bases from V and 0 bases from J, the junction contained 10 bases not matched to a gene. The CDR3: CASSAYPRDSSYNEQFF. CDR3 DNA (partial): TGCGCCAGCAGCGCGTATCCCCGGGACAGCTCCTACAATGAG.

Details on this clone: The read terminates 3 residues ahead of where the CDR3 ends, so the germline J gene completes it. The V call is TRBV30, the J call TRBJ1-5; D gene unclear. Looked up from germline, CDR1 is GTSNPN and CDR2 is SVGIG (reference sequence). V lost 1 base, J lost 0 bases, and 4 bases lay in between. This CDR3 has 13 residues. The CDR3 bases that were read are TGTGCCTGGAGTGAGCATAGCAATCAGCCC. Encoded protein: CAWSEHSNQP. In full, the CDR3 reads CAWSEHSNQPQHF. Full variable domain (remainder filled in from reference TRBV30 and TRBJ1-5): SQTIHQWPATLVQPVGSPLSLECTVEGTSNPNLYWYRQAAGRGLQLLFYSVGIGQISSEVPQNLSASRPQDRQFILSSKKLLLSDSGFYLCAWSEHSNQPQHFGDGTRLSIL.